This entry lists 18 T cell receptor beta chains sequenced from one sample in a study of T cells after somatic rescue of genetic block. The method was immunoSEQ multiplex PCR; TCRdb's version includes in-frame clones alone and lacks a portion of them. The sample carries 110,000 or so clones, approximately 90% recorded once. Specimen: peripheral blood mononuclear cells (PBMCs). The source of these receptors is a woman aged 18-35 years.

Here the CDR3 DNA reads TGTGCCAGCAGCCCCCGGGACAATCTTAACACTGAAGCTTTCTTT. Translating gives CASSPRDNLNTEAFF. The rearrangement joins TRBV7-3 to TRBJ1-1; TRBD1 might be the D (6 bases). V shed 5 bases and J shed 2 bases, with 15 bases lying between them. This CDR3 comprises 15 residues. CDR1 is SGHTA and CDR2 is FQGTGA in the germline V gene.

The rearrangement uses TRBV6-5 and TRBJ2-1; D gene ambiguous. CDR1 MNHEY and CDR2 SVGAGI come from the germline V gene. CDR3 length: 12 amino acids. Trimming pared 5 bases from V and 1 base from J, leaving 3 bases between. DNA for the CDR3: TGTGCCAGCAGTCAATCCTACAATGAGCAGTTCTTC. This encodes CASSQSYNEQFF.

This clone was observed once. The junction departs from the called germline gene at one end, perhaps through a read error. The chain recombines TRBV2 with TRBJ2-7; 7 bases line up with TRBD1. The CDR3 is 14 amino acids. The germline CDR1 and CDR2 sequences are SNHLY and FYNNEI. CDR3 protein: CASNERGGVYEQYF. In DNA, the CDR3 is TGTGCCAGCAATGAAAGAGGGGGCGTCTACGAGCAGTACTTC.

V gene TRBV27 combines with J gene TRBJ2-1, with TRBD2 matching 15 bases. Germline CDR1 is MNHEY and CDR2 is SMNVEV (reference sequence). This CDR3 spans 16 amino acids. J lost 9 bases, V lost 5 bases, and 8 bases had no gene match. CDR3 sequence reads: CASSPRTSGGAGEQFF. The CDR3 DNA sequence: TGTGCCAGCAGTCCGAGGACTAGCGGGGGGGCCGGTGAGCAGTTCTTC.

V is TRBV19 and J is TRBJ2-5, with 7 bases fitting TRBD2. Unmatched junction bases numbered 7, after V lost 0 bases and J lost 9 bases. This CDR3 comprises 14 residues. The germline V gene encodes CDR1 LNHDA and CDR2 SQIVND (reference sequence). CDR3 in DNA: TGTGCCAGTAGTATAGATCCGTATAGCGGGTCCCAGTACTTC. It specifies CASSIDPYSGSQYF.

V gene TRBV19 combines with J gene TRBJ2-5; possible D gene TRBD2, 7 bases. The germline gives CDR1 LNHDA, CDR2 SQIVND (reference sequence). The CDR3 has 17 residues. The germline V and J ends were trimmed by 3 bases and 4 bases, with 21 bases remaining between them. CDR3 sequence reads: CASSIQVGGLSGETQYF. The CDR3 DNA sequence: TGTGCCAGTAGTATTCAGGTGGGGGGGCTCTCAGGAGAGACCCAGTACTTC.

The chain has TRBV5-6 and TRBJ2-3; 8 nucleotides match TRBD2. From germline, CDR1 is SGHDT and CDR2 YYEEEE. The ends lost 2 bases at V and 2 bases at J; junction bases unmatched: 7. The CDR3 is made up of 16 amino acids. CDR3 DNA: TGTGCCAGCAGCTTTGGGGCTAGCGGGTACACAGATACGCAGTATTTT. Amino acids: CASSFGASGYTDTQYF.

J is TRBJ1-1 and V is TRBV7-9; the D gene is possibly TRBD1 (6 bases). There are 15 residues in the CDR3. V lost 4 bases, J lost 4 bases, and 16 bases lay in between. CDR1 and CDR2 from the germline V gene are SEHNR and FQNEAQ (reference sequence). The CDR3 loop reads CASSYPGGASTEAFF. The CDR3 nucleotides read TGTGCCAGCAGCTACCCCGGGGGGGCATCCACTGAAGCTTTCTTT.

The chain combines TRBV18 with TRBJ1-5, with D maybe TRBD1 (5 bases). CDR3 size: 15 residues. CDR1 and CDR2 from the germline V gene are KGHSH and LQKENI. Trimming shortened V by 4 bases and J by 0 bases, and 10 bases separated the two germline ends. Written as DNA, the CDR3 is TGTGCCAGCTCACTAGGAGGGGCTAGCAATCAGCCCCAGCATTTT. Amino acids: CASSLGGASNQPQHF.

The chain recombines TRBV25-1 with TRBJ1-5, with 8 bases fitting TRBD1. The V gene's germline CDR1 is MGHDK and CDR2 SYGVNS. CDR3 length: 15 residues. V was pared by 3 bases and J by 3 bases, with 4 bases of the junction left unmatched. The CDR3 bases are TGTGCCAGCAGTGAGGAGGACAGGGTCAATCAGCCCCAGCATTTT. It codes for CASSEEDRVNQPQHF.

CDR3 region: CATGTGKGYTF. The DNA of the CDR3 is TGTGCCACCGGGACAGGGAAAGGCTACACCTTC. The chain recombines TRBV28 with TRBJ1-2, with 9 bases lining up with TRBD1. The CDR3 contains 11 residues. Germline V gene data show CDR1 as MDHEN and CDR2 as SYDVKM. Trimming at V came to 10 bases and at J to 8 bases, leaving 5 bases not matched to a gene.

The genes are TRBV27 and TRBJ1-1; D is unclear. V lost 3 bases and J lost 8, with 13 bases in between. CDR3 length: 13 residues. Germline CDR1 and CDR2: MNHEY and SMNVEV (reference sequence). The CDR3 spells CASSLGRQGEAFF. DNA of the CDR3: TGTGCCAGCAGTTTGGGGAGGCAAGGCGAAGCTTTCTTT.

This sequence joins TRBV7-3 and TRBJ2-1; 14 positions agree with TRBD2. The CDR3 has 16 amino acids. Germline CDR1 is SGHTA and CDR2 is FQGTGA. The V and J ends lost 1 base and 6 bases, in that order; junction bases with no gene match: 2. CDR3 sequence reads: CASSLRTSGGRNEQFF. The CDR3 bases are TGTGCCAGCAGCTTAAGGACTAGCGGGGGGCGCAATGAGCAGTTCTTC.

The rearrangement links TRBV10-3 to TRBJ1-2, with no clear D. CDR3 length: 15 residues. V was pared by 7 bases and J by 0 bases, with 15 bases between. Germline assignment: CDR1 ENHRY and CDR2 SYGVKD. CDR3 amino acids: CAITTSELTNYGYTF. In nucleotides, the CDR3 is TGTGCCATCACAACGTCAGAACTAACTAACTATGGCTACACCTTC.

This chain links TRBV6-6 with TRBJ2-1; 10 bases are a match to TRBD2. The junction had 8 bases not matched to a gene; V was cut back by 6 bases and J by 3 bases. The CDR3 is made up of 16 amino acids. Germline CDR1 reads MNHNY; CDR2 reads SVGAGI (reference sequence). This chain's CDR3 is CASSTTIAGGYNEQFF. The CDR3 bases are TGTGCCAGCAGCACCACAATAGCGGGGGGCTACAATGAGCAGTTCTTC.

This chain links TRBV6-5 with TRBJ2-1; D possibly corresponds to TRBD1 (6 bases). The germline CDR1 and CDR2 sequences are MNHEY and SVGAGI. Trimming pared 6 bases from V and 4 bases from J, leaving 16 bases between. The CDR3 runs to 15 residues. The CDR3 reads CASSLQQGGYNEQFF. The CDR3 DNA is TGTGCCAGCAGCCTACAACAGGGTGGGTACAATGAGCAGTTCTTC.

The chain joins TRBV6-1 to TRBJ2-7; 9 bases agree with TRBD1. The CDR3 totals 14 residues. CDR1 is MNHNS and CDR2 is SASEGT in the germline V gene. The ends lost 5 bases at V and 4 bases at J; junction bases unmatched: 6. CDR3 sequence (DNA): TGTGCCAGCAGTCGACAGGGGGACGATTACGAGCAGTACTTC. This sequence encodes CASSRQGDDYEQYF.

The chain uses TRBV11-2 and TRBJ2-7; 7 bases fit TRBD1. Germline V gene sequence: CDR1 SGHAT, CDR2 FQNNGV. The CDR3 consists of 19 residues. With 5 bases clipped from V and 2 bases from J, the junction kept 21 bases outside the gene matches. In DNA, the CDR3 is TGTGCCAGCAGCGAATATCCGATTGGGACAGCCAGATCGACCTACGAGCAGTACTTC. Its translation is CASSEYPIGTARSTYEQYF.